This is a list of T cell receptor beta chains from one sample in a study of PD-L1 blockade in urothelial cancer. Clones were read by immunoSEQ multiplex PCR, and TCRdb kept only the in-frame ones, dropping some. Of approximately 47,000 clones in the sample, approximately 85% are singletons; the top ten hold approximately 1.5%. The sequencing used PBMCs, collected around atezolizumab (anti-PD-L1) treatment. Receptors were obtained from a man between 45 and 60 years old with urothelial cancer. CDR3s include the opening cysteine and the closing phenylalanine or tryptophan. The order of the fields is J gene, D gene, V gene, clone size, CDR3 DNA, CDR3 protein. A D gene is named only where the DNA matches it firmly. A row's size may be missing; if present it is once, few, many or a size class.

>TRBJ2-3|TRBD2|TRBV10-2|few
TGCGCCAGTTCCCTAATGCGGGAGACAGATACGCAGTATTTT
CASSLMRETDTQYF
>TRBJ1-2|.|TRBV10-3|.
TGTGCCATCAGTGATCCCGCGGGGGGCGCGTATGGCTACACCTTC
CAISDPAGGAYGYTF
>TRBJ1-2|TRBD1|TRBV19|.
TGTGCCAGTAGTGACAGGGATCTTTTTGGCTACACCTTC
CASSDRDLFGYTF
>TRBJ2-2|.|TRBV9|.
TGTGCCTCAGACGGGGGAACGAACACCGGGGAGCTGTTTTTT
CASDGGTNTGELFF
>TRBJ2-1|.|TRBV19|.
TGTGCCAGTAGAGGCGGGACGAGCTCCTACAATGAGCAGTTCTTC
CASRGGTSSYNEQFF
>TRBJ2-1|TRBD2|TRBV11-2|.
TGTGCCAGCAGCTTACTAGCGGACCAGTTCTTC
CASSLLADQFF
>TRBJ1-2|.|TRBV14|once
TGTGCCAGCAGCCAAGTAAGGGGCCATGGCTACACCTTC
CASSQVRGHGYTF
>TRBJ2-5|TRBD2|TRBV11-1|.
TGTGCCAGCAGCCGGTCCGGGACTAGCCGTCGAGAGACCCAGTACTTC
CASSRSGTSRRETQYF
>TRBJ1-4|TRBD1|TRBV7-9|.
TGTGCCAGCAGCTCAACCGGGACAGGGACTAATGAAAAACTGTTTTTT
CASSSTGTGTNEKLFF
>TRBJ2-5|TRBD2|TRBV4-2|.
TGTGCCAGCAGCCAACGAGCGGGAGTCCAAGAGACCCAGTACTTC
CASSQRAGVQETQYF
>TRBJ1-5|TRBD1|TRBV6-1|.
TGTGCCAGCAACCCGGACAGGGTTAGCAATCAGCCCCAGCATTTT
CASNPDRVSNQPQHF
>TRBJ1-6|.|TRBV6-1|.
TGTGCCAGCCGCCCTCCCTCGGGGGGTAATTCACCCCTCCACTTT
CASRPPSGGNSPLHF
>TRBJ2-1|TRBD1|TRBV5-3|.
TGTGCCAGAAGCTTGGGAGACAGGGGGGACGACAATGAGCAGTTCTTC
CARSLGDRGDDNEQFF
>TRBJ2-5|.|TRBV5-4|once
TGTGCCAGCAGCTTGGGACAGGGAGGAGAGACCCAGTACTTC
CASSLGQGGETQYF
>TRBJ2-1|.|TRBV30|.
TGTGCCTGGGGTCGGGTAGATGAGCAGTTCTTC
CAWGRVDEQFF
>TRBJ2-3|.|TRBV9|.
TGTGCCAGCAGCGTCGTCGGGGGTGTATCAGATACGCAGTATTTT
CASSVVGGVSDTQYF
>TRBJ1-2|.|TRBV6-1|.
TGTGCCAGCCTTGGGGGGGACGACTATGGAGGCTACACCTTC
CASLGGDDYGGYTF
>TRBJ2-2|.|TRBV6-1|.
TGTGCCAGCAGTGAGGTCCTTCGCGCGAACACCGGGGAGCTGTTTTTT
CASSEVLRANTGELFF
>TRBJ1-1|TRBD1|TRBV7-9|.
TGTGCCAGCAGCGGACAGGGTCCTGAAGCTTTCTTT
CASSGQGPEAFF
>TRBJ1-1|.|TRBV11-1|.
TGTGCCAGCAGCCAAAGAACGTCAGGCACTGAAGCTTTCTTT
CASSQRTSGTEAFF